Presented here are 15 T cell receptor beta chains from one specimen sequenced in a study of blood T cell repertoires in COVID-19. TCRdb keeps only in-frame clones here, not all; method: immunoSEQ multiplex PCR. This sample has about 99,000 clones, with 79% found just once. The material sequenced was peripheral blood. Source of these receptors: an elderly woman with active or convalescent COVID-19.

The rearrangement links TRBV7-6 to TRBJ2-1; 9 bases map to TRBD2. V shed 3 bases and J 7 bases; nucleotides not matched to a gene: 7. There are 15 residues in the CDR3. Germline CDR1 reads SGHVS; CDR2 reads FNYEAQ. DNA of the CDR3: TGTGCCAGCAGCTTGTTAGCGGGAGCTGGGAATGAGCAGTTCTTC. Its protein is CASSLLAGAGNEQFF.

This clone is a singleton in its sample. The genes are TRBV7-3 and TRBJ2-1, with 8 bases lining up with TRBD2. Germline-derived CDR1 and CDR2 are SGHTA and FQGTGA. The CDR3 has 15 amino acids. The ends lost 4 bases at V and 9 bases at J; junction bases unmatched: 11. Written as DNA, the CDR3 is TGTGCCAGCAGCTCAACCCCGGGACTAGGAATTGAGCAGTTCTTC. It translates to CASSSTPGLGIEQFF.

The genes are TRBV9 and TRBJ2-3, with D uncertain. This CDR3 has 15 residues. V was pared by 1 base and J by 2 bases, with 11 bases between. The germline CDR1 and CDR2 sequences are SGDLS and YYNGEE. Here the CDR3 DNA reads TGTGCCAGCAGCGTATCGACTGGCTACACAGATACGCAGTATTTT. Residues: CASSVSTGYTDTQYF.

V gene TRBV4-3 combines with J gene TRBJ1-4; D might be TRBD1 (5 bases). With 0 bases removed from V and 3 bases from J, the gap between germline ends came to 11 bases. Germline V gene sequence: CDR1 LGHNA, CDR2 YSLEER. This CDR3 has 16 residues. The CDR3 loop reads CASSQDRGVANEKLFF. The CDR3 nucleotides are TGCGCCAGCAGCCAAGATCGGGGGGTGGCTAATGAAAAACTGTTTTTT.

This clone was detected once. V gene TRBV5-4 combines with J gene TRBJ1-5; D ambiguous. Germline CDR1 reads SGHNT; CDR2 reads YYREEE (reference sequence). The V and J ends lost 0 bases and 5 bases respectively, with 12 bases between them. This CDR3 comprises 15 residues. Here the CDR3 reads CASSLGGGVDQPQHF. For the CDR3, the DNA is TGTGCCAGCAGCTTGGGCGGTGGTGTGGATCAGCCCCAGCATTTT.

The rearrangement uses TRBV11-2 and TRBJ2-1, with 10 bases lining up with TRBD2. This CDR3 contains 15 residues. Losses at the gene ends were 7 bases for V and 8 bases for J; bases not matched to a gene: 11. Germline CDR1 reads SGHAT; CDR2 reads FQNNGV. CDR3 protein: CASTLGASGSDEQFF. CDR3 bases: TGTGCCAGCACCCTTGGGGCTAGCGGGAGTGATGAGCAGTTCTTC.

CDR3 region: CASSLGGMGKETQYF. CDR3 bases: TGCGCCAGCAGCTTGGGAGGGATGGGCAAAGAGACCCAGTACTTC. This chain connects TRBV5-1 to TRBJ2-5; D might be TRBD2 (5 bases). Per germline, CDR1 SGHRS and CDR2 YFSETQ. V lost 0 bases and J lost 3, with 12 bases in between. CDR3 size: 15 residues.

The chain recombines TRBV4-3 with TRBJ1-1; 9 bases fit TRBD1. The CDR3 is made up of 15 amino acids. V was clipped by 3 bases and J by 0 bases; unmatched bases: 2. Germline V gene data show CDR1 as LGHNA and CDR2 as YSLEER. Here the CDR3 DNA reads TGCGCCAGCAGCCAGGGGACAGGGATGAACACTGAAGCTTTCTTT. Protein: CASSQGTGMNTEAFF.

The chain couples TRBV19 to TRBJ2-3; TRBD1 matches 12 bases. Trimming at V came to 6 bases and at J to 5 bases, leaving 6 bases not matched to a gene. CDR1 is LNHDA and CDR2 is SQIVND in the germline V gene (reference sequence). The CDR3 length is 15 residues. The CDR3 DNA follows: TGTGCCAGTAGACAGGGACAGGGGGCAGGAGATACGCAGTATTTT. As protein: CASRQGQGAGDTQYF.

This clone was found a few times. This chain joins TRBV5-1 and TRBJ1-2; D call uncertain. Between the trimmed V and J ends, which lost 0 bases and 8 bases, there was a span of 14 bases. The CDR3 is 14 amino acids. Germline CDR1 reads SGHRS; CDR2 reads YFSETQ. As DNA, the CDR3 is TGCGCCAGCAGCTTGGGGAGCGCTATGCGAGGCTACACCTTC. Translating gives CASSLGSAMRGYTF. The full variable domain, completed using reference TRBV5-1 and TRBJ1-2, is KAGVTQTPRYLIKTRGQQVTLSCSPISGHRSVSWYQQTPGQGLQFLFEYFSETQRNKGNFPGRFSGRQFSNSRSEMNVSTLELGDSALYLCASSLGSAMRGYTFGSGTRLTVV.

The genes are TRBV27 and TRBJ2-3; unclear D gene. Germline CDR1 MNHEY, CDR2 SMNVEV (reference sequence). Trimming took 0 bases from V and 7 from J, leaving 11 bases between them. This CDR3 has 14 residues. CDR3 sequence reads: CASSLSLLINTQYF. DNA for the CDR3: TGTGCCAGCAGTTTATCCCTCCTTATTAATACGCAGTATTTT.

This chain connects TRBV7-2 to TRBJ1-1; a possible D gene is TRBD1 (6 bases). Germline V gene lookup returns CDR1 SGHTA and CDR2 FQGNSA. The germline V and J ends were trimmed by 7 bases and 4 bases, with 22 bases remaining between them. The CDR3 is 16 amino acids. The CDR3 loop reads CASIAPGGVRGTEAFF. The CDR3 coding sequence is TGTGCCAGCATCGCCCCGGGGGGCGTGAGGGGCACTGAAGCTTTCTTT.

CDR3 sequence (DNA): TGTGCCAGTAGTATCAGGAGGACAGTCCTCATGAACACTGAAGCTTTCTTT. Translated, it gives CASSIRRTVLMNTEAFF. This chain uses TRBV19 with TRBJ1-1; possibly TRBD1 for D (6 bases). CDR3 length: 17 amino acids. CDR1 is LNHDA, CDR2 SQIVND, per germline (reference sequence). With 3 bases removed from V and 0 bases from J, the gap between germline ends came to 17 bases.

This clone was seen just once. The rearrangement links TRBV7-2 to TRBJ1-2; TRBD1 might be the D (5 bases). CDR1 is SGHTA and CDR2 is FQGNSA in the germline V gene. This CDR3 contains 12 residues. Trimming cost V 5 bases and J 4 bases, with 8 bases left between them. DNA for the CDR3: TGTGCCAGCAGCATCCAGGGCTATGGCTACACCTTC. Translating it yields CASSIQGYGYTF.

The chain couples TRBV28 to TRBJ1-2; 10 bases map to TRBD1. Germline V CDR1 and CDR2: MDHEN, SYDVKM. The CDR3 contains 14 residues. Trimming took 8 bases from V and 8 from J; bases not matched to a gene: 11. The CDR3 protein is CASVSGGTGVGYTF. The CDR3 bases are TGTGCCAGCGTATCGGGTGGGACAGGGGTCGGCTACACCTTC.